Each of the 31 T cell receptor beta chains below was sequenced from the same sample in a study of shared clonotypes between healthy human individuals. Clones were sequenced by immunoSEQ multiplex PCR, and TCRdb holds only the in-frame ones, with some missing. Among more than 850,000 clones, about 80% were seen once, and the ten largest hold approximately 0.52%. The material sequenced was memory CD4+ T cells from PBMCs. Specified subset: CD45RA-negative fraction. These receptors came from a man between 18 and 29 years old in good health. Some clones in this sample may be carry-over from other donors' samples.

This chain connects TRBV5-4 to TRBJ1-2; no firm D call. Trimming removed 0 bases at V and 4 bases at J, with 10 bases between. The CDR3 is 14 amino acids. Germline CDR1 is SGHNT and CDR2 is YYREEE (reference sequence). In DNA form, the CDR3 reads TGTGCCAGCAGCTTGGAAGCGGGGTCCTATGGCTACACCTTC. Its protein product is CASSLEAGSYGYTF.

The rearrangement uses TRBV6-1 and TRBJ2-7; 9 bases line up with TRBD1. CDR1 and CDR2 (germline): MNHNS, SASEGT. Trimming cost V 5 bases and J 2 bases; bases outside gene matches: 4. CDR3 length: 14 amino acids. CDR3 in DNA: TGTGCCAGCAGTCGGGACAGGGTAACCTACGAGCAGTACTTC. Translating it yields CASSRDRVTYEQYF.

The J gene is TRBJ2-5, the V gene TRBV7-7, with D hard to call. CDR1 SSHAT and CDR2 FNYEAQ come from the germline V gene (reference sequence). Trimming left V 5 bases short and J 0 bases short, with 13 bases between. This CDR3 comprises 15 residues. CDR3 in DNA: TGTGCCAGCAGCCCACTCCGGGCTTACCAAGAGACCCAGTACTTC. Translating it yields CASSPLRAYQETQYF.

At least ten counts were recorded for this clone. V and J are TRBV5-5 and TRBJ2-7; D is ambiguous. The V gene lost 2 bases and the J gene lost 2 bases, with 11 bases spanning the gap. This CDR3 is 14 amino acids long. Germline V gene data show CDR1 as SGHKS and CDR2 as YYEKEE (reference sequence). CDR3 nucleotides: TGTGCCAGCAGCTTTGGCAGTTCCACCTACGAGCAGTACTTC. The encoded protein is CASSFGSSTYEQYF.

This clone was detected only a few times. The chain links TRBV19 to TRBJ1-1; TRBD1 is a possible D gene (5 bases). This CDR3 region has 13 residues. Trimming took off 3 bases at V and 6 bases at J, with 11 bases between the two ends. Germline V gene sequence: CDR1 LNHDA, CDR2 SQIVND (reference sequence). The chain's CDR3 is CASSILTVAEAFF. The CDR3 DNA sequence: TGTGCCAGTAGTATTTTGACAGTAGCTGAAGCTTTCTTT.

This clone has just a few counts. This rearrangement joins TRBV28 to TRBJ2-2; the D is unclear. The CDR3 length is 15 residues. Germline CDR1 is MDHEN and CDR2 is SYDVKM. The CDR3: CVTATGGANTGELFF. CDR3 sequence (DNA): TGTGTCACGGCTACCGGCGGCGCGAACACCGGGGAGCTGTTTTTT. The full variable domain, with the rest looked up from reference TRBV28 and TRBJ2-2, is DVKVTQSSRYLVKRTGEKVFLECVQDMDHENMFWYRQDPGLGLRLIYFSYDVKMKEKGDIPEGYSVSREKKERFSLILESASTNQTSMYLCVTATGGANTGELFFGEGSRLTVL.

Comment on this clone: Other DNA sequences in the same sample also yield this CDR3. The chain combines TRBV5-1 with TRBJ2-3; 13 bases are shared with TRBD2. With V trimmed by 0 bases and J by 1 base, 2 bases remained unmatched. CDR1 and CDR2 (germline): SGHRS, YFSETQ. This CDR3 is built from 17 residues. The CDR3 DNA sequence: TGCGCCAGCAGCTTGGGACTAGCGGGAGGTGGCACAGATACGCAGTATTTT. Protein sequence: CASSLGLAGGGTDTQYF.

Only one count was recorded for this clone. V usage is TRBV4-1 and J usage is TRBJ2-1, with D perhaps matching TRBD2 (5 bases). Trimming took 1 base from V and 2 from J, leaving 12 bases between them. The germline CDR1 and CDR2 sequences are MGHRA and YSYEKL. The length of the CDR3 is 16 residues. This CDR3 is CASSQGAGLTYNEQFF. In nucleotides, the CDR3 is TGCGCCAGCAGCCAAGGGGCCGGACTTACCTACAATGAGCAGTTCTTC.

The chain employs TRBV21-1 and TRBJ2-1; TRBD2, the D gene given by the table, was not confirmed from the DNA. TRBV21-1 is labeled a pseudogene. CDR3 length: 17 amino acids. CDR3 DNA: TGTGCCAGCAGTCCCGGGACTAGCGGGAGGAAGGAACATGAGCAGTTCTTC. Its protein is CASSPGTSGRKEHEQFF.

This clone occurred a few times. The J gene is TRBJ1-4, the V gene TRBV10-2, with 7 bases identical to TRBD1. V dropped 3 bases and J dropped 2; count of bases not matched to a gene: 3. The CDR3 loop spans 15 amino acids. CDR1 WSHSY and CDR2 SAAADI come from the germline V gene. This CDR3 reads CASSDDRATNEKLFF. The DNA for the CDR3 is TGCGCCAGCAGTGATGACAGGGCCACTAATGAAAAACTGTTTTTT.

This clone was counted between two and nine times. This rearrangement joins TRBV7-9 to TRBJ1-2, with a tentative D call TRBD1 (5 bases). V was clipped by 3 bases and J by 8 bases, with 25 bases between them. Germline lookup yields CDR1 SEHNR and CDR2 FQNEAQ (reference sequence). The CDR3 loop spans 17 amino acids. The CDR3 sequence is CASSFSPGDSTPNGYTF. In DNA form, the CDR3 reads TGTGCCAGCAGCTTCTCCCCGGGGGACTCTACCCCCAACGGCTACACCTTC.

This chain connects TRBV28 to TRBJ2-3; unclear D gene. The germline V and J ends were trimmed by 6 bases and 6 bases, with 16 bases remaining between them. The germline V gene encodes CDR1 MDHEN and CDR2 SYDVKM. The CDR3 runs 14 residues. CDR3 residues: CASRSQGVPDTQYF. CDR3 sequence (DNA): TGTGCCAGCAGGTCCCAAGGCGTTCCTGATACGCAGTATTTT.

The chain joins TRBV7-9 to TRBJ1-2, with TRBD1 matching over 7 bases. This CDR3 comprises 15 residues. V trimming: 3 bases; J trimming: 3 bases; junction bases outside the gene matches: 7. Germline CDR1 reads SEHNR; CDR2 reads FQNEAQ (reference sequence). The CDR3 DNA reads TGTGCCAGCAGCTTGGTAGGGGGCGAAGACTATGGCTACACCTTC. It codes for CASSLVGGEDYGYTF.

This chain connects TRBV11-2 to TRBJ2-5; 7 nucleotides line up with TRBD1. J gave up 4 bases and V 0 bases, and 11 bases lay outside the gene matches. The CDR3 has 17 amino acids. Germline V CDR1 and CDR2: SGHAT, FQNNGV. Here the CDR3 reads CASSLERLLAGGETQYF. The CDR3 bases are TGTGCCAGCAGCTTAGAACGTTTGTTGGCAGGGGGAGAGACCCAGTACTTC.

The genes are TRBV4-3 and TRBJ2-7; D possibly matches TRBD1 or TRBD2 (6 bases each). The CDR3 has 13 amino acids. Germline CDR1 LGHNA, CDR2 YSLEER. V was clipped by 2 bases and J by 5 bases, with 10 bases between them. Written as DNA, the CDR3 is TGCGCCAGCAGCCAAAGGGGGACTCACGAGCAGTACTTC. It translates to CASSQRGTHEQYF.

The J gene is TRBJ2-1, the V gene TRBV29-1, with 7 bases lining up with TRBD2. The CDR3 loop spans 14 amino acids. J lost 8 bases, V lost 2 bases, and 9 bases had no gene match. Germline CDR1 SQVTM, CDR2 ANQGSEA. Here the CDR3 reads CSVELGQGGDEQFF. DNA of the CDR3: TGCAGCGTTGAACTCGGGCAGGGAGGGGATGAGCAGTTCTTC.

This clone is a singleton in its sample. The DNA for the CDR3 is TGTGCCAGCAGTCGACAGGGCCGGGTCGGGGAGCTGTTTTTT. This sequence encodes CASSRQGRVGELFF. V and J are TRBV28 and TRBJ2-2; 7 bases fit TRBD1. With 5 bases clipped from V and 7 bases from J, the junction kept 7 bases outside the gene matches. The length of the CDR3 is 14 residues. Germline V gives CDR1 MDHEN, CDR2 SYDVKM.

This chain joins TRBV9 and TRBJ2-3; 10 bases map to TRBD2. Germline V gene data show CDR1 as SGDLS and CDR2 as YYNGEE. V was pared by 4 bases and J by 6 bases, with 11 bases of the junction left unmatched. The CDR3 covers 16 residues. CDR3: CASSLGGLASVDTQYF. The CDR3 bases are TGTGCCAGCAGCCTCGGGGGACTAGCGAGTGTTGATACGCAGTATTTT.

The rearrangement uses TRBV9 and TRBJ2-5; D is undetermined. The V gene lost 0 bases and the J gene lost 5 bases, with 14 bases spanning the gap. The CDR3 sequence is 15 residues long. Germline V gene sequence: CDR1 SGDLS, CDR2 YYNGEE. The chain's CDR3 is CASSVVFFAWETQYF. CDR3 nucleotides: TGTGCCAGCAGCGTAGTGTTCTTCGCGTGGGAGACCCAGTACTTC.

This chain uses TRBV5-1 with TRBJ2-1, with TRBD1 matching over 9 bases. V gave up 4 bases and J gave up 7 bases; unmatched junction bases: 6. Germline-derived CDR1 and CDR2 are SGHRS and YFSETQ. This CDR3 is built from 14 residues. In nucleotides, the CDR3 is TGCGCCAGCAGCCCAGGACAGGGGTTTAATGAGCAGTTCTTC. Its protein is CASSPGQGFNEQFF.

The rearrangement links TRBV9 to TRBJ2-7; D is ambiguous. Trimming took off 0 bases at V and 0 bases at J, with 7 bases between the two ends. CDR3 length: 14 residues. Germline V CDR1 and CDR2: SGDLS, YYNGEE. The CDR3, as DNA: TGTGCCAGCAGCGTAGCGGAGAGCTCCTACGAGCAGTACTTC. This translates into CASSVAESSYEQYF.

V usage is TRBV10-2 and J usage is TRBJ2-5; 7 nucleotides line up with TRBD1. Germline CDR1 reads WSHSY; CDR2 reads SAAADI. The CDR3 spans 14 residues. After removal of 6 bases from V and 2 bases from J, the junction contained 6 bases not matched to a gene. In DNA form, the CDR3 reads TGCGCCAGCAGGAGGGGGACAGAGCAAGAGACCCAGTACTTC. This sequence encodes CASRRGTEQETQYF.

The chain couples TRBV6-1 to TRBJ1-1; no clear D gene. Between the trimmed V and J ends, which lost 2 bases and 3 bases, there was a span of 4 bases. CDR1 and CDR2 (germline): MNHNS, SASEGT. The CDR3 is made up of 12 amino acids. DNA for the CDR3: TGTGCCAGCAGTGAACCGTACACTGAAGCTTTCTTT. This gives the protein CASSEPYTEAFF.

The genes are TRBV6-1 and TRBJ2-5; 7 bases are shared with TRBD2. CDR1 MNHNS and CDR2 SASEGT come from the germline V gene. V dropped 2 bases and J dropped 5; count of bases not matched to a gene: 8. CDR3 length equals 15 residues. The CDR3 nucleotides read TGTGCCAGCAGTGAAATGGGAGCGGGAAAGGAGACCCAGTACTTC. Amino acids: CASSEMGAGKETQYF.

Comments on this clone: One base separates it from a far larger clone, so it is likely a read error. The identical CDR3 is also encoded by other nucleotide sequences in the sample. The chain combines TRBV7-9 with TRBJ2-3; no clear D. Trimming left V 4 bases short and J 2 bases short, with 4 bases between. Germline V gene sequence: CDR1 SEHNR, CDR2 FQNEAQ (reference sequence). CDR3 size: 12 residues. CDR3 protein: CASSSNTDTQYF. CDR3 in DNA: TGTGCCAGCAGCTCAAACACAGATACGCAGTATTTT. Drawing the rest from reference TRBV7-9 and TRBJ2-3, the complete variable domain is DTGVSQNPRHKITKRGQNVTFRCDPISEHNRLYWYRQTLGQGPEFLTYFQNEAQLEKSRLLSDRFSAERPKGSFSTLEIQRTEQGDSAMYLCASSSNTDTQYFGPGTRLTVL.

This clone was observed a handful of times. The rearrangement links TRBV6-5 to TRBJ2-6; D may be TRBD2 (7 bases). V lost 6 bases to trimming and J lost 4 bases, with 13 bases between them. From germline, CDR1 is MNHEY and CDR2 SVGAGI. The CDR3 is 15 amino acids. This CDR3 reads CASRPTGGGANVLTF. As DNA, the CDR3 is TGTGCCAGCAGACCCACGGGGGGCGGGGCCAACGTCCTGACTTTC.

The chain carries TRBV15 and TRBJ2-3; D may be TRBD1 (5 bases). The germline V and J ends were trimmed by 5 bases and 8 bases, with 11 bases remaining between them. Germline CDR1 LNHNV, CDR2 YYDKDF (reference sequence). This CDR3 is built from 12 residues. In DNA form, the CDR3 reads TGTGCCACCAGCCCCGGACAAGTTACGCAGTATTTT. Its protein product is CATSPGQVTQYF.

V is TRBV2 and J is TRBJ1-5, with a tentative D call TRBD1 (5 bases). The length of the CDR3 is 14 residues. Per the germline V gene, CDR1 is SNHLY and CDR2 is FYNNEI. Deletions cut 4 bases from V and 6 bases from J, with 13 bases between. Here the CDR3 reads CASSGVGRGQPQHF. The CDR3 nucleotides are TGTGCCAGCAGTGGCGTGGGGCGCGGTCAGCCCCAGCATTTT.

The chain carries TRBV28 and TRBJ1-4, with D possibly TRBD1 on 5 matching bases. Germline V gene sequence: CDR1 MDHEN, CDR2 SYDVKM. Trimming shortened V by 3 bases and J by 0 bases, and 11 bases separated the two germline ends. This CDR3 is built from 16 residues. The CDR3 region has the DNA TGTGCCAGCAGTTTCTCTTGGGGGGCAACTAATGAAAAACTGTTTTTT. It translates to CASSFSWGATNEKLFF. The whole variable domain, filled in from reference TRBV28 and TRBJ1-4, reads DVKVTQSSRYLVKRTGEKVFLECVQDMDHENMFWYRQDPGLGLRLIYFSYDVKMKEKGDIPEGYSVSREKKERFSLILESASTNQTSMYLCASSFSWGATNEKLFFGSGTQLSVL.

J is TRBJ2-1 and V is TRBV28; D is possibly TRBD1 (6 bases). This CDR3 is 16 amino acids long. Germline CDR1 and CDR2: MDHEN and SYDVKM. Between the trimmed V and J ends, which lost 5 bases and 6 bases, there was a span of 20 bases. The CDR3 sequence is CASSQGTLAGINEQFF. The CDR3 DNA reads TGTGCCAGCAGTCAGGGGACCTTGGCGGGTATCAATGAGCAGTTCTTC.

The chain carries TRBV9 and TRBJ2-7, with TRBD2 matching 8 bases. This CDR3 is 15 amino acids long. V was pared by 3 bases and J by 3 bases, with 8 bases of the junction left unmatched. The germline CDR1 and CDR2 sequences are SGDLS and YYNGEE. The DNA of the CDR3 is TGTGCCAGCAGCGGTAGGGGACTAGGGGTCTACGAGCAGTACTTC. Its protein product is CASSGRGLGVYEQYF. The full variable domain, completed using reference TRBV9 and TRBJ2-7, is DSGVTQTPKHLITATGQRVTLRCSPRSGDLSVYWYQQSLDQGLQFLIQYYNGEERAKGNILERFSAQQFPDLHSELNLSSLELGDSALYFCASSGRGLGVYEQYFGPGTRLTVT.